These T cell receptor beta chains were read from a single sample in a study of T cell changes during pregnancy in multiple sclerosis. Method: immunoSEQ multiplex PCR; TCRdb's copy keeps in-frame clones and lacks some. The top ten clones hold less than 0.9% of a sample with roughly 40,000 clones, 91% of them seen once. Source: CD4+ T cells from peripheral blood mononuclear cells, taken before pregnancy. The receptors come from a female donor with multiple sclerosis, enrolled in a pregnancy study. Each CDR3 is given with its conserved first and last residue. Fields, in order: clone size, J gene, V gene, D gene, CDR3 protein, CDR3 DNA. D genes are given only for firm matches. Clone size, where shown, is once, few, many, or a class for clones that have expanded.

abundance: .; j_gene: TRBJ2-6; v_gene: TRBV4-2; d_gene: .; CDR3aa: CASSQTKRTAGANVLTF; CDR3nt: TGTGCCAGCAGCCAAACAAAACGGACAGCTGGGGCCAACGTCCTGACTTTC
abundance: .; j_gene: TRBJ1-4; v_gene: TRBV6-5; d_gene: .; CDR3aa: CASSYGGSDEKLFF; CDR3nt: TGTGCCAGCAGTTATGGGGGCTCAGATGAAAAACTGTTTTTT
abundance: .; j_gene: TRBJ2-7; v_gene: TRBV4-2; d_gene: .; CDR3aa: CAIEGDQAEQYF; CDR3nt: TGTGCTATCGAGGGAGACCAGGCCGAGCAGTACTTC
abundance: .; j_gene: TRBJ1-1; v_gene: TRBV7-6; d_gene: .; CDR3aa: CASSLLGRQNTEAFF; CDR3nt: TGTGCCAGCAGCCTACTAGGGCGGCAGAACACTGAAGCTTTCTTT
abundance: .; j_gene: TRBJ2-2; v_gene: TRBV7-3; d_gene: TRBD2; CDR3aa: CASSPAGGWATGELFF; CDR3nt: TGTGCCAGCAGCCCGGCGGGGGGCTGGGCCACCGGGGAGCTGTTTTTT
abundance: few; j_gene: TRBJ1-5; v_gene: TRBV4-2; d_gene: TRBD1; CDR3aa: CASSREDRGNQPQHF; CDR3nt: TGTGCCAGCAGCCGGGAGGACAGGGGGAATCAGCCCCAGCATTTT
abundance: .; j_gene: TRBJ1-1; v_gene: TRBV9; d_gene: TRBD1; CDR3aa: CASSAQGAMNTEAFF; CDR3nt: TGTGCCAGCAGCGCACAGGGGGCCATGAACACTGAAGCTTTCTTT
abundance: .; j_gene: TRBJ2-3; v_gene: TRBV10-3; d_gene: TRBD2; CDR3aa: CAISAGLAGGTDTQYF; CDR3nt: TGTGCCATCAGTGCGGGACTAGCGGGGGGCACAGATACGCAGTATTTT
abundance: .; j_gene: TRBJ1-6; v_gene: TRBV5-6; d_gene: TRBD1; CDR3aa: CASSQGQGVRNSPLHF; CDR3nt: TGTGCCAGCAGCCAGGGGCAGGGGGTAAGAAATTCACCCCTCCACTTT
abundance: .; j_gene: TRBJ1-5; v_gene: TRBV19; d_gene: TRBD1; CDR3aa: CASSVEGASYSNQPQHF; CDR3nt: TGTGCCAGTAGTGTCGAGGGGGCGAGTTATAGCAATCAGCCCCAGCATTTT